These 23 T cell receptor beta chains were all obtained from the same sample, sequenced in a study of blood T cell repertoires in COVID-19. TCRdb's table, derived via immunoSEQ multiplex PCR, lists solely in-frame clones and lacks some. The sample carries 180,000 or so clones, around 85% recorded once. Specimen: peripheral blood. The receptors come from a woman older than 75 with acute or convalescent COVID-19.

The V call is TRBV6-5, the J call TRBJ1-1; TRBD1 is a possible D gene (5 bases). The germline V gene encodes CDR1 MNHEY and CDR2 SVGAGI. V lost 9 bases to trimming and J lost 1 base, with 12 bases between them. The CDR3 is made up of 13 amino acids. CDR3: CASKQARNTEAFF. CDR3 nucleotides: TGTGCCAGTAAACAGGCGAGGAACACTGAAGCTTTCTTT.

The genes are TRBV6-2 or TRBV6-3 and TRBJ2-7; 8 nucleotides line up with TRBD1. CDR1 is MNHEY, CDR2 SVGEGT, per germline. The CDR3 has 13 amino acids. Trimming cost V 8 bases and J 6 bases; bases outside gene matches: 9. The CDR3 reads CASGPQGAVEQYF. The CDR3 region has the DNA TGTGCCAGCGGCCCCCAGGGGGCGGTCGAGCAGTACTTC.

The CDR3 sequence is CASSERGPLYGYTF. As DNA, the CDR3 is TGCGCCAGCAGTGAAAGGGGCCCTTTGTATGGCTACACCTTC. This rearrangement joins TRBV10-2 to TRBJ1-2, with a tentative D call TRBD1 (5 bases). This CDR3 is built from 14 residues. The ends were cut back, 3 bases at V and 5 bases at J, with 13 bases in the middle. From germline, CDR1 is WSHSY and CDR2 SAAADI.

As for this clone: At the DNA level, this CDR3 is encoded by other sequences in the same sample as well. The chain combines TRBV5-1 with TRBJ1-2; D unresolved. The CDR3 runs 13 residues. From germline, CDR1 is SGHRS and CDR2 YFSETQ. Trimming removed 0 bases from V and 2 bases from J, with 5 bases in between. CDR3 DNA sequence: TGCGCCAGCAGCTTGGGAGGGAACTATGGCTACACCTTC. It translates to CASSLGGNYGYTF.

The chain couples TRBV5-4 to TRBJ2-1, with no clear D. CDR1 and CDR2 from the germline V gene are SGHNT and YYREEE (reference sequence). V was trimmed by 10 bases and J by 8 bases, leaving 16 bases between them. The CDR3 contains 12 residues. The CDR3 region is CAVPHKSDEQFF. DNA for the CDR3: TGTGCCGTCCCCCACAAGAGCGATGAGCAGTTCTTC.

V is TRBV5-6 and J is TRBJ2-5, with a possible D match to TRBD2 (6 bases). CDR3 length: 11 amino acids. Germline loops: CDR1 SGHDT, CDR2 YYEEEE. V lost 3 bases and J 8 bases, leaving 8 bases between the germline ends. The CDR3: CASSWRATQYF. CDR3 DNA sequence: TGTGCCAGCAGCTGGAGGGCCACCCAGTACTTC.

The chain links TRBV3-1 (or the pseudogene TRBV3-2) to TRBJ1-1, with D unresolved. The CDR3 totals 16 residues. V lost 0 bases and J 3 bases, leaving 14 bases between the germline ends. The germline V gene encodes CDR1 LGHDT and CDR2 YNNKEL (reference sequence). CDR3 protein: CASSQDVAGLDTEAFF. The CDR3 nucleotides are TGTGCCAGCAGCCAAGATGTGGCAGGTTTGGACACTGAAGCTTTCTTT.

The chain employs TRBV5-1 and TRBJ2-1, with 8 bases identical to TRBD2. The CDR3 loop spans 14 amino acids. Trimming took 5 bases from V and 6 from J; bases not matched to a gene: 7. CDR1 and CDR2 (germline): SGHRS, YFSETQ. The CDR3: CASSLGLGSNEQFF. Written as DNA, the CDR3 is TGCGCCAGCAGTCTGGGACTAGGGAGCAATGAGCAGTTCTTC.

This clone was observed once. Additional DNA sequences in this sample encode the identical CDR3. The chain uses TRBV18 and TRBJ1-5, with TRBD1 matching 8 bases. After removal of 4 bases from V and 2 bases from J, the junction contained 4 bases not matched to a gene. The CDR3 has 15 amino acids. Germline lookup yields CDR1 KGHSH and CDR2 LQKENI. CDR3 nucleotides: TGTGCCAGCTCACTCGGGACAGGCCGCAATCAGCCCCAGCATTTT. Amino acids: CASSLGTGRNQPQHF.

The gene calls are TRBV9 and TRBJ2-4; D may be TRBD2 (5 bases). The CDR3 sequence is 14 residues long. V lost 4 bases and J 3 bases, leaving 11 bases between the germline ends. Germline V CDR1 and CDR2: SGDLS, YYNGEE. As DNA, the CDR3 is TGTGCCAGCAGCTCCAGAGAGGGCAAAAACATTCAGTACTTC. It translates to CASSSREGKNIQYF.

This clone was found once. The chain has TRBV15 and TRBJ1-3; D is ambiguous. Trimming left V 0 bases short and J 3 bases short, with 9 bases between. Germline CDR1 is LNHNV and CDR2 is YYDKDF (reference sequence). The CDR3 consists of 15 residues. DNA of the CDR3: TGTGCCACCAGCAGAGATCCTTCAGGTGGAAACACCATATATTTT. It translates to CATSRDPSGGNTIYF. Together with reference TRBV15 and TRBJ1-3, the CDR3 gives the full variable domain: DAMVIQNPRYQVTQFGKPVTLSCSQTLNHNVMYWYQQKSSQAPKLLFHYYDKDFNNEADTPDNFQSRRPNTSFCFLDIRSPGLGDTAMYLCATSRDPSGGNTIYFGEGSWLTVV.

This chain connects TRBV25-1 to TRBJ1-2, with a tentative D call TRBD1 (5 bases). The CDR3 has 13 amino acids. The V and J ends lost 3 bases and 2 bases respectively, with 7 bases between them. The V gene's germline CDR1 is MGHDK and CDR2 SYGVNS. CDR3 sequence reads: CASSEGQNYGYTF. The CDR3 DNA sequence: TGTGCCAGCAGTGAGGGGCAGAACTATGGCTACACCTTC.

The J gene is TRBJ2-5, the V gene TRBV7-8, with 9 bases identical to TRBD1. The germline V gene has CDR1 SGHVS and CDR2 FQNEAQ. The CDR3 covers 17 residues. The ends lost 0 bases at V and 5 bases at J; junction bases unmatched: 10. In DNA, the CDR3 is TGTGCCAGCAGCTTAGCGCCACAGGGGGCGCGGGTGGAGACCCAGTACTTC. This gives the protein CASSLAPQGARVETQYF.

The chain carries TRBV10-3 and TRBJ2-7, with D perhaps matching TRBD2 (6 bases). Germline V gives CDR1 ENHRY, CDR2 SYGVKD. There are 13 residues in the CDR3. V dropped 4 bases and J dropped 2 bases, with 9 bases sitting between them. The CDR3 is CAISGGEPYEQYF. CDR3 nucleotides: TGTGCCATCAGTGGCGGGGAACCCTACGAGCAGTACTTC.

Here the CDR3 DNA reads TGTGCCACCAGCAGAGATTCCGGGGTCTTCGGCTACACCTTC. This translates into CATSRDSGVFGYTF. This sequence joins TRBV15 and TRBJ1-2; D call uncertain. The V end was cut by 0 bases, the J end by 8 bases, with 13 bases between. This CDR3 contains 14 residues. The V gene's germline CDR1 is LNHNV and CDR2 YYDKDF (reference sequence).

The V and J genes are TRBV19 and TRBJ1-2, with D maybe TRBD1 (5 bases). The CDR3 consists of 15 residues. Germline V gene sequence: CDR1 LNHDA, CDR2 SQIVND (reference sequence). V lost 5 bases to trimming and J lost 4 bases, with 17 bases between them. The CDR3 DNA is TGTGCCAGTAGTCCCCTCGGGGGGAGAACCTATGGCTACACCTTC. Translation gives CASSPLGGRTYGYTF.

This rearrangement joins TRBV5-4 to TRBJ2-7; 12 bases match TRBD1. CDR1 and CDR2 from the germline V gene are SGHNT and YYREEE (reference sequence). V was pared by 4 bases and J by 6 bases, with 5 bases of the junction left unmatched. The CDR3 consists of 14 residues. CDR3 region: CASSPGQGAREQYF. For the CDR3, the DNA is TGTGCCAGCAGCCCGGGACAGGGGGCTCGCGAGCAGTACTTC.

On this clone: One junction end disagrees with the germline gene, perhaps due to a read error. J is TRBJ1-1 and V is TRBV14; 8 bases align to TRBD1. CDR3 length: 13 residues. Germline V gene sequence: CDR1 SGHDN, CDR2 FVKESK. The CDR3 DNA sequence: TGTGCCAGCAGCCAAGGTTTTGACAGGGGCCGCCTATTT. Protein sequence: CASSQGFDRGRLF.

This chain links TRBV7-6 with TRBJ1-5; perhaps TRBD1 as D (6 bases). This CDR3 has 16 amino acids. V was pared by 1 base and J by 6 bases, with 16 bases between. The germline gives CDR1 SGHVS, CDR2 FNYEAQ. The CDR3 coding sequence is TGTGCCAGCAGCTTAGGAACCCCAGGGGCTTCTCAGCCCCAGCATTTT. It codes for CASSLGTPGASQPQHF.

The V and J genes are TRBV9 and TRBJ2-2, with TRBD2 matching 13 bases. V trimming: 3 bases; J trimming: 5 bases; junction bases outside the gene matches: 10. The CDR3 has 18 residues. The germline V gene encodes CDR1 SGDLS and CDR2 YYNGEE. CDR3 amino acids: CASSASPGLAGRTGELFF. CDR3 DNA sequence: TGTGCCAGCAGCGCATCCCCGGGACTAGCGGGGCGTACCGGGGAGCTGTTTTTT.

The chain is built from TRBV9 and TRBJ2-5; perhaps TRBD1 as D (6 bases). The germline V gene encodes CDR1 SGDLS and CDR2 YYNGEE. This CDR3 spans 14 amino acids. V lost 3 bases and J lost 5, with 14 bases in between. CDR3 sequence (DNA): TGTGCCAGCAGCGGAGAGGCAGGGGTCGAGACCCAGTACTTC. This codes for CASSGEAGVETQYF. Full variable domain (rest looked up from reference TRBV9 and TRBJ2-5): DSGVTQTPKHLITATGQRVTLRCSPRSGDLSVYWYQQSLDQGLQFLIQYYNGEERAKGNILERFSAQQFPDLHSELNLSSLELGDSALYFCASSGEAGVETQYFGPGTRLLVL.

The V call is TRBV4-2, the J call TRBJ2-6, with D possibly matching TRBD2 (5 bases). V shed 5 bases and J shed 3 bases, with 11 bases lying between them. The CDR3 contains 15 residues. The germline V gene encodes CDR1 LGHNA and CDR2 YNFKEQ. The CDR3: CASSMRVDGANVLTF. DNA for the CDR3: TGTGCCAGCAGCATGCGGGTAGATGGGGCCAACGTCCTGACTTTC.

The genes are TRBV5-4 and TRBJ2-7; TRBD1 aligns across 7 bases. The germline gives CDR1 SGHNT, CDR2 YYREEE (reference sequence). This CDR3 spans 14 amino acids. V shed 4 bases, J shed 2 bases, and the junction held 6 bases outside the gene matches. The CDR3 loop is CASSGGQYPYEQYF. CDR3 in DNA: TGTGCCAGCAGCGGGGGACAGTACCCCTACGAGCAGTACTTC.